These T cell receptor beta chains were read from a single sample in a study of cytomegalovirus exposure and HLA in healthy donors. Libraries were prepared by immunoSEQ multiplex PCR; TCRdb keeps only in-frame clonotypes and omits some of them. Of about 130,000 clones listed, 80% are singletons. Input material: PBMCs. These receptors were obtained from a man under 40 in good health and CMV-seronegative. The CDR3 runs from the conserved cysteine through the conserved F or W. Where a row states a size, it is once, few, many or the class of an expanded clone; other rows omit it.

cdr3_aa j_call clone_size v_call
CASSKEGREGQETQYF TRBJ2-5 . TRBV21-1
CASSPLGQQNTEAFF TRBJ1-1 . TRBV28
CASSEVRGQPQHF TRBJ1-5 . TRBV6-1
CASSGTSRDNEQFF TRBJ2-1 . TRBV6-5
CASHSGVRETQYF TRBJ2-5 . TRBV5-1
CASSLATPRVEAFF TRBJ1-1 . TRBV7-2
CASSSGGQANTYEQYF TRBJ2-7 . TRBV28
CASSHPTSGEETQYF TRBJ2-5 . TRBV4-1
CASSTGQDTEAFF TRBJ1-1 . TRBV7-2
CASRRGGQDGYTF TRBJ1-2 . TRBV25-1
CASSPKGGGAYEQYF . few TRBV27
CASSLSQGQETQYF TRBJ2-5 . TRBV7-6
CASSLGTDYGYTF TRBJ1-2 . TRBV28
CASSFKGLGQGFSYEQYF TRBJ2-7 few TRBV27
CASSRDRRLGYTF TRBJ1-2 . TRBV7-2
CASSFSTANYEQYF TRBJ2-7 few TRBV6-5
CASSFVRWGYTF TRBJ1-2 . TRBV28
CASSPRHLLAGNTGELFF TRBJ2-2 . TRBV18
CASSYSSGTGGHEQYF TRBJ2-7 few TRBV6-5
CASSGRDLAGGETQYF TRBJ2-5 . TRBV5-1
CASSFSGRAFGVYNEQFF TRBJ2-1 . TRBV7-2
CASSLENPLRGAKNIQYF TRBJ2-4 once TRBV11-3
CASSSVGSGNYEQYF TRBJ2-7 many TRBV28
CASTPGQSNQPQHF TRBJ1-5 . TRBV6-1
CASSDIVTDTQYF TRBJ2-3 . TRBV2
CASSLAARRTEAFF TRBJ1-1 . TRBV7-2
CAAALKAGATYNEQFF TRBJ2-1 once TRBV6-6
CASSSRFTGELFF TRBJ2-2 . TRBV7-9
CASSLFGGQVGGYTF TRBJ1-2 . TRBV28
CASSSPGQGMGSARYEQYF TRBJ2-7 . TRBV28
CASSLGLGRVDQPQHF TRBJ1-5 . TRBV7-2
CASSRTVNTEAFF TRBJ1-1 few TRBV27
CASSDILAANTGELFF TRBJ2-2 . TRBV2